Listed below are T cell receptor beta chains from one sample, sequenced in a study of cytomegalovirus exposure and HLA in healthy donors. Profiled with immunoSEQ multiplex PCR; TCRdb holds only in-frame clones, not every one. The sample holds around 150,000 clones, approximately 88% seen once. The sequenced sample was PBMCs. The receptors were sampled from a young man in good health and CMV-seropositive. The CDR3 runs from the conserved cysteine through the conserved F or W. A D gene is named only where the DNA matches it firmly. For some rows the clone size is stated as once, few or many, or as a class when expanded; others skip it.

D: NA; J: TRBJ2-7; size: NA; V: TRBV5-1; CDR3: CASSLESVYEQYF; DNA: TGCGCCAGCAGCTTGGAATCCGTCTACGAGCAGTACTTC
D: NA; J: TRBJ1-5; size: few; V: TRBV2; CDR3: CASSERVWAAPQHF; DNA: TGTGCCAGCAGTGAAAGAGTATGGGCCGCGCCCCAGCATTTT
D: TRBD1; J: TRBJ2-5; size: NA; V: TRBV9; CDR3: CASSVEGGNPQETQYF; DNA: TGTGCCAGCAGCGTAGAAGGGGGCAACCCCCAAGAGACCCAGTACTTC
D: NA; J: TRBJ1-2; size: NA; V: TRBV7-9; CDR3: CASSLSGVGYGYTF; DNA: TGTGCCAGCAGCTTATCGGGGGTGGGCTATGGCTACACCTTC
D: NA; J: TRBJ2-3; size: NA; V: TRBV9; CDR3: CASSVGGYGTDTQYF; DNA: TGTGCCAGCAGCGTAGGAGGGTATGGGACAGATACGCAGTATTTT
D: NA; J: TRBJ2-7; size: NA; V: TRBV7-7; CDR3: CASSLGAGDEQYF; DNA: TGTGCTAGCAGCTTAGGGGCAGGGGACGAGCAGTACTTC
D: NA; J: TRBJ1-1; size: once; V: TRBV28; CDR3: CASIGGTEAFF; DNA: TGTGCCAGCATCGGTGGCACTGAAGCTTTCTTT
D: NA; J: TRBJ2-7; size: NA; V: TRBV9; CDR3: CASSPSLAGPNYEQYF; DNA: TGTGCCAGCAGCCCTTCCTTGGCGGGACCTAACTACGAGCAGTACTTC
D: NA; J: TRBJ2-5; size: NA; V: TRBV4-1; CDR3: CASSQEQGKGKTQYF; DNA: TGCGCCAGCAGCCAAGAACAAGGGAAGGGGAAGACCCAGTACTTC
D: TRBD2; J: TRBJ2-7; size: NA; V: TRBV7-9; CDR3: CASSGSGGYEQYF; DNA: TGTGCCAGCAGCGGGAGCGGGGGTTACGAGCAGTACTTC
D: TRBD1; J: TRBJ2-1; size: NA; V: TRBV5-6; CDR3: CASSSGQGLGEQFF; DNA: TGTGCCAGCAGCTCGGGACAGGGGTTGGGAGAGCAGTTCTTC
D: TRBD1; J: TRBJ1-6; size: NA; V: TRBV19; CDR3: CASSPPPGTGNQVNAYNSPLHF; DNA: TGTGCCAGTAGCCCTCCCCCCGGGACAGGGAATCAAGTGAACGCATATAATTCACCCCTCCACTTT
D: NA; J: TRBJ2-2; size: NA; V: TRBV2; CDR3: CASSEVRSSGGELFF; DNA: TGTGCCAGCAGTGAAGTGAGGAGTTCCGGCGGGGAGCTGTTTTTT
D: TRBD1; J: TRBJ1-2; size: once; V: TRBV9; CDR3: CASSAIPGGHGYTF; DNA: TGTGCCAGCAGCGCCATTCCAGGGGGCCATGGCTACACCTTC
D: TRBD2; J: TRBJ2-7; size: NA; V: TRBV10-3; CDR3: CAIRTDYSGGAMYEQYF; DNA: TGTGCCATCAGGACCGACTATAGCGGGGGGGCCATGTACGAGCAGTACTTC
D: TRBD1; J: TRBJ1-1; size: once; V: TRBV5-6; CDR3: CASSRQGTNTEAFF; DNA: TGTGCCAGCAGCCGACAGGGAACGAACACTGAAGCTTTCTTT
D: NA; J: TRBJ1-2; size: NA; V: TRBV7-9; CDR3: CASVEVDYGYTF; DNA: TGTGCCAGTGTGGAGGTTGACTATGGCTACACCTTC
D: NA; J: TRBJ2-5; size: NA; V: TRBV14; CDR3: CASSQDWGPKTQYF; DNA: TGTGCCAGCAGCCAAGATTGGGGCCCCAAGACCCAGTACTTC
D: NA; J: TRBJ2-1; size: NA; V: TRBV5-4; CDR3: CASSPRRGATNEQFF; DNA: TGTGCCAGCAGTCCCCGGAGGGGCGCCACCAATGAGCAGTTCTTC
D: TRBD1; J: TRBJ2-1; size: NA; V: TRBV6-4; CDR3: CASSMDRGAYNEQFF; DNA: TGTGCCAGCAGTATGGACAGGGGTGCCTACAATGAGCAGTTCTTC
D: TRBD2; J: TRBJ2-7; size: NA; V: TRBV6-6; CDR3: CASRPVAGGSYEQYF; DNA: TGTGCCAGCAGGCCAGTAGCGGGAGGGTCCTACGAGCAGTACTTC
D: NA; J: TRBJ2-2; size: NA; V: TRBV11-3; CDR3: CASSLGGSGFTGELFF; DNA: TGTGCCAGCAGCTTAGGCGGCTCGGGTTTCACCGGGGAGCTGTTTTTT